This paragraph covers one T cell receptor beta chain sequence. The antigen is not known. This record belongs to a study of a mutant IDH1 vaccine in newly diagnosed glioma. Study-wide results and limits: Most patients, approximately 93%, showed vaccine-induced immune responses.

Data came from immunoSEQ multiplex PCR; TCRdb stores just in-frame clones and leaves some out. The sample contains tens of thousands of clones, approximately 78% of which appear only once. Per germline, CDR1 SNHLY and CDR2 FYNNEI. The CDR3 covers 11 residues. V was cut by 3 bases and J by 10 bases, with 7 bases left in between. Time point given: week 23, last vaccination. Doses consisted of 300 ug of mutant IDH1 20-mer peptide each, paired with topical imiquimod. The clonotype was recovered from a young man with glioma. The chain joins TRBV2 to TRBJ2-1; D unclear. The sequenced sample was PBMCs, obtained from a glioma patient whose treatment included an IDH1 peptide vaccine. CDR3 DNA: TGTGCCAGCAGTGAGCGGATCGAGCAGTTCTTC. Amino acid sequence: CASSERIEQFF.